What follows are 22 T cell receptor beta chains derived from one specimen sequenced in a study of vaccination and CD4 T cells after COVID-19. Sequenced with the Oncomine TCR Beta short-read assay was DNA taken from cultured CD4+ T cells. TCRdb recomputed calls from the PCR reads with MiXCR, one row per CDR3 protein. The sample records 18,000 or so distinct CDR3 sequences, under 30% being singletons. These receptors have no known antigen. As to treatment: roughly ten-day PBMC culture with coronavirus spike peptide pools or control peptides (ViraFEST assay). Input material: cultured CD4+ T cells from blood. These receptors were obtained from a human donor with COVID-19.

CDR3 in amino acids: CSASDRDRGRSYEQYF. As DNA, the CDR3 is TGCAGTGCTAGTGATAGGGACAGGGGTAGGTCCTACGAGCAGTACTTC. The chain recombines TRBV20-1 with TRBJ2-7, with 10 bases fitting TRBD1. The CDR3 length is 16 residues. V trimming: 3 bases; J trimming: 1 base; junction bases outside the gene matches: 9. Germline CDR1 is DFQATT and CDR2 is SNEGSKA (reference sequence).

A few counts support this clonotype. CDR3 in amino acids: CASSLLGQGNYEQYF. CDR3 DNA: TGTGCCAGCAGCTTATTGGGACAGGGGAACTACGAGCAGTACTTC. The V gene is TRBV7-3, the J gene TRBJ2-7, with 10 bases matching TRBD1. The CDR3 totals 15 residues. Germline CDR1 reads SGHTA; CDR2 reads FQGTGA. The V segment lost 2 bases and the J segment 3 bases; nucleotides outside the gene matches: 4.

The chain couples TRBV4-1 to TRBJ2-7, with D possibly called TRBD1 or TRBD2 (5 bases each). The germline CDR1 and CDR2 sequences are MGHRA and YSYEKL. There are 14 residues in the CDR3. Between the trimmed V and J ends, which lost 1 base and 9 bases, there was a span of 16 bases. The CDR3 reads CASSQGDVPARQYF. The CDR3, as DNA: TGCGCCAGCAGCCAAGGGGACGTCCCGGCGCGGCAGTACTTC.

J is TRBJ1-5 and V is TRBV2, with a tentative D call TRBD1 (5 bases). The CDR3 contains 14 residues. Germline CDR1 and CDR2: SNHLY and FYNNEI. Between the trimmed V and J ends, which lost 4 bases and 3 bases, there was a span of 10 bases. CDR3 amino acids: CASSVAGNNQPQHF. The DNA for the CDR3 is TGTGCCAGCAGTGTAGCAGGGAACAATCAGCCCCAGCATTTT.

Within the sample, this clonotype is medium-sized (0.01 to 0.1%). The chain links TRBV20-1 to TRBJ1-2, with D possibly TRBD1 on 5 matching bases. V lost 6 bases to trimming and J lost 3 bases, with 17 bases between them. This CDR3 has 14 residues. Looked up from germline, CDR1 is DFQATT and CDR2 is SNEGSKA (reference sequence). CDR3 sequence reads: CSATSSQGHYGYTF. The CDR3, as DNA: TGCAGTGCCACTAGTTCTCAGGGACACTATGGCTACACCTTC.

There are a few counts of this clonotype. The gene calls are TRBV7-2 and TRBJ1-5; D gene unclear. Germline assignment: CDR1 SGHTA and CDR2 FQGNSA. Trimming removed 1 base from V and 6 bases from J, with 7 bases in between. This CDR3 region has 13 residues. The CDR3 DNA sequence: TGTGCCAGCAGCTTAGAGAAGGCTCAGCCCCAGCATTTT. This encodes CASSLEKAQPQHF.

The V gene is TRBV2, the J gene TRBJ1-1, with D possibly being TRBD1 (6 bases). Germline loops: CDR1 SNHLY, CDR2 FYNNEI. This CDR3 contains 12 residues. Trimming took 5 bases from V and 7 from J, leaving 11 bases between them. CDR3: CASSSAGVEAFF. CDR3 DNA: TGTGCCAGCAGTTCGGCAGGGGTTGAAGCTTTCTTT.

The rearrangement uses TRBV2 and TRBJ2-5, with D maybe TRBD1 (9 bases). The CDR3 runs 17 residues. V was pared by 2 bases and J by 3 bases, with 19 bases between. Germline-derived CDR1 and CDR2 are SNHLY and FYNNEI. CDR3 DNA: TGTGCCAGCAGTGAACCAGCCGGGGGGGACAGGGAAGAGACCCAGTACTTC. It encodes CASSEPAGGDREETQYF.

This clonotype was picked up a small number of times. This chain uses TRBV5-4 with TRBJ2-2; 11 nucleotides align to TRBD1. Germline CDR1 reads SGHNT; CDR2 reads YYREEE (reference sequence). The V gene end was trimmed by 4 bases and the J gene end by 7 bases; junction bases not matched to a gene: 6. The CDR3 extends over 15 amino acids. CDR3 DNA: TGTGCCAGCAGCCAGGACAGGGGGCCGAGCGGGGAGCTGTTTTTT. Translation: CASSQDRGPSGELFF. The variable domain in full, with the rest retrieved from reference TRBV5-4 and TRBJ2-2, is ETGVTQSPTHLIKTRGQQVTLRCSSQSGHNTVSWYQQALGQGPQFIFQYYREEENGRGNFPPRFSGLQFPNYSSELNVNALELDDSALYLCASSQDRGPSGELFFGEGSRLTVL.

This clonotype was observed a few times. The CDR3 reads CASSVGTGGYYGYTF. CDR3 nucleotides: TGTGCCAGCAGCGTCGGGACAGGGGGGTACTATGGCTACACCTTC. This chain uses TRBV7-6 with TRBJ1-2; TRBD1 aligns across 11 bases. Germline lookup yields CDR1 SGHVS and CDR2 FNYEAQ. The CDR3 is made up of 15 amino acids. J lost 3 bases, V lost 5 bases, and 5 bases had no gene match.

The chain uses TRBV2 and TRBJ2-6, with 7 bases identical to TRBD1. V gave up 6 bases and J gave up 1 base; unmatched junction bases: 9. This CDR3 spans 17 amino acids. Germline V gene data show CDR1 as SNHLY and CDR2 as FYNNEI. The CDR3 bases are TGTGCCAGCAGAAAAGGGACAGTGCCATCTGGGGCCAACGTCCTGACTTTC. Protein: CASRKGTVPSGANVLTF.

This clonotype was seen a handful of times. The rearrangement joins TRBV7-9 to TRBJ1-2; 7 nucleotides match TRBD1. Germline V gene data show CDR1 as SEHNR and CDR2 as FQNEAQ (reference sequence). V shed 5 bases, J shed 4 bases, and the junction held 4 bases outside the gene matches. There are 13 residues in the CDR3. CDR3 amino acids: CASSMTGSYGYTF. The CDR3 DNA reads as TGTGCCAGCAGCATGACAGGGTCCTATGGCTACACCTTC. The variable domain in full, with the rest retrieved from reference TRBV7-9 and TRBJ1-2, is DTGVSQNPRHKITKRGQNVTFRCDPISEHNRLYWYRQTLGQGPEFLTYFQNEAQLEKSRLLSDRFSAERPKGSFSTLEIQRTEQGDSAMYLCASSMTGSYGYTFGSGTRLTVV.

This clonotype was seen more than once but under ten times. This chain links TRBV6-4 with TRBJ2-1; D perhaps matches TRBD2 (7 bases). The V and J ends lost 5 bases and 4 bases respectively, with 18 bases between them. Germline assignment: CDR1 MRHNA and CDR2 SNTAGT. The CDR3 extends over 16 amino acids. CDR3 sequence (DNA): TGTGCCAGCAGTCGAGAGGGGGGGCCTTTTTACAATGAGCAGTTCTTC. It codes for CASSREGGPFYNEQFF.

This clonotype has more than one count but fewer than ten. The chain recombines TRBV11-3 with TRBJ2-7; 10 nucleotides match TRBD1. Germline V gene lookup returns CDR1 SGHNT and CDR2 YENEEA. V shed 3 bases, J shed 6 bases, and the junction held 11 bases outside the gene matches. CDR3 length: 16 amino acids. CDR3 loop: CASSFLSSGTGVEQYF. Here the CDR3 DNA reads TGTGCCAGCAGCTTCCTCTCCTCCGGGACAGGGGTCGAGCAGTACTTC. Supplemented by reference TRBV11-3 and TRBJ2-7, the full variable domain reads EAGVVQSPRYKIIEKKQPVAFWCNPISGHNTLYWYLQNLGQGPELLIRYENEEAVDDSQLPKDRFSAERLKGVDSTLKIQPAELGDSAVYLCASSFLSSGTGVEQYFGPGTRLTVT.

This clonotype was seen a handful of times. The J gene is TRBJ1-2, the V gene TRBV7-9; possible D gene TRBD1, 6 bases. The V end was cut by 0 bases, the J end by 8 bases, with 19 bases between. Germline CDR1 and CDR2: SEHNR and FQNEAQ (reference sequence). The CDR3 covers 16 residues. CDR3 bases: TGTGCCAGCAGCTTAGCTCGGGGGGCCACCCCTCCAGGCTACACCTTC. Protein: CASSLARGATPPGYTF. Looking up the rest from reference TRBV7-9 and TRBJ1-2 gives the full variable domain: DTGVSQNPRHKITKRGQNVTFRCDPISEHNRLYWYRQTLGQGPEFLTYFQNEAQLEKSRLLSDRFSAERPKGSFSTLEIQRTEQGDSAMYLCASSLARGATPPGYTFGSGTRLTVV.

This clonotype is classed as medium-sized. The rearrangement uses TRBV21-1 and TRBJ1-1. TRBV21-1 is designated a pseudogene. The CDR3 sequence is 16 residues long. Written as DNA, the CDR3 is TGTGCCAGCAGCAAAGCAGAGGTCTTCCTAGGGACTGAAGCTTTCTTT. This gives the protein CASSKAEVFLGTEAFF.

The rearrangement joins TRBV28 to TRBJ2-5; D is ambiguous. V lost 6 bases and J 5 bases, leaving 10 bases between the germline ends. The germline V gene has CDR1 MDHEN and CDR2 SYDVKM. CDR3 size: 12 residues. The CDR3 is CASSLLRETQYF. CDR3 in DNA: TGTGCCAGCAGCCTCCTGCGGGAGACCCAGTACTTC.

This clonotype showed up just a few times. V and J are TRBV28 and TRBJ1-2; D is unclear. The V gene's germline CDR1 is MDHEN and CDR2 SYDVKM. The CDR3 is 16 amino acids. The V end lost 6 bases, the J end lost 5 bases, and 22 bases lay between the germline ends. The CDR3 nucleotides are TGTGCCAGCAGCCGGAGGCAGACCGGGGTTAATTATGGCTACACCTTC. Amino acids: CASSRRQTGVNYGYTF.

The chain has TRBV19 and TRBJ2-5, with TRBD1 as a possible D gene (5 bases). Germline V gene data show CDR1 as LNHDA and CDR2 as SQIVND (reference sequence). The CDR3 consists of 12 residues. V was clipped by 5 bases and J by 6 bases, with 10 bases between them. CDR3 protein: CASSFDRQTQYF. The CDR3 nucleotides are TGTGCCAGTAGTTTTGACAGACAGACCCAGTACTTC. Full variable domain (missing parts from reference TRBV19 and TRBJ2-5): DGGITQSPKYLFRKEGQNVTLSCEQNLNHDAMYWYRQDPGQGLRLIYYSQIVNDFQKGDIAEGYSVSREKKESFPLTVTSAQKNPTAFYLCASSFDRQTQYFGPGTRLLVL.

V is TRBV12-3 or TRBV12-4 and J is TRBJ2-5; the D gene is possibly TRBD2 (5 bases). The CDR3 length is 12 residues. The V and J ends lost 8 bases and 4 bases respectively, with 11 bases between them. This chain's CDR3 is CASRGSAETQYF. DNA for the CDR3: TGTGCCAGCCGAGGGTCGGCAGAGACCCAGTACTTC.

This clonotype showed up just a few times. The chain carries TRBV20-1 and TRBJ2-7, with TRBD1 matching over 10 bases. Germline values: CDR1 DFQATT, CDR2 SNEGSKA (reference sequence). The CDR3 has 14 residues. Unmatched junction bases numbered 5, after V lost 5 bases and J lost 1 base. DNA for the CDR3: TGCAGTGCTGCAACGGGACAGGGGTCCTACGAGCAGTACTTC. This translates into CSAATGQGSYEQYF.

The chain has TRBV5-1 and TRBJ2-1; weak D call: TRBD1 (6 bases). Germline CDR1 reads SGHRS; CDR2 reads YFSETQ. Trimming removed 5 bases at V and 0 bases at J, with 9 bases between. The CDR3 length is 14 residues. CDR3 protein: CASSKDSSYNEQFF. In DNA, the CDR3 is TGCGCCAGCAGTAAGGACAGCTCCTACAATGAGCAGTTCTTC.